The 11 T cell receptor beta chains given below trace back to one sample, sequenced in a study of T-cell memory formation after mild COVID-19. TCRdb analysed the 5' RACE reads with MiXCR anew, one entry per CDR3 protein. The repertoire has over 450,000 distinct CDR3 sequences, over 20% of them found once; the top ten carry roughly an eighth. What was sequenced was PBMCs or a T cell subset sorted from them (not recorded which). These receptors were taken from an adult woman who had mild COVID-19 (a few samples of this study predate the infection). Cell type and time point are not known.

V usage is TRBV2 and J usage is TRBJ1-1; no definite D call. Germline V gene sequence: CDR1 SNHLY, CDR2 FYNNEI. This CDR3 is 14 amino acids long. V was clipped by 6 bases and J by 7 bases, with 18 bases between them. The CDR3 sequence: CASREFRPRDEAFF. DNA for the CDR3: TGTGCCAGCAGGGAATTCAGACCTCGGGATGAAGCTTTCTTT.

The genes are TRBV4-2 and TRBJ2-1; 14 nucleotides match TRBD2. Germline V gene sequence: CDR1 LGHNA, CDR2 YNFKEQ. V lost 3 bases and J lost 9; bases outside the gene matches: 7. The CDR3 contains 16 residues. The DNA for the CDR3 is TGTGCCAGCAGCCAGGCCGGGACTAGCGGGAGTATTGAGCAGTTCTTC. Its translation is CASSQAGTSGSIEQFF.

This clonotype was counted ten times or more. The chain is built from TRBV7-9 and TRBJ2-3; 7 nucleotides agree with TRBD2. CDR3 length: 16 amino acids. Germline lookup yields CDR1 SEHNR and CDR2 FQNEAQ (reference sequence). Trimming cost V 3 bases and J 0 bases; bases outside gene matches: 6. CDR3 residues: CASSLRAGSSTDTQYF. The CDR3 DNA follows: TGTGCCAGCAGCTTGCGAGCGGGATCCAGCACAGATACGCAGTATTTT.

This rearrangement joins TRBV12-3 or TRBV12-4 to TRBJ2-5; D uncertain. This CDR3 comprises 12 residues. Trimming shortened V by 6 bases and J by 10 bases, and 15 bases separated the two germline ends. The CDR3 protein is CASRITGYLQYF. The CDR3 DNA is TGTGCCAGCAGGATTACTGGATATCTCCAGTACTTC.

The chain links TRBV30 to TRBJ2-7; D gene uncertain. Trimming pared 3 bases from V and 0 bases from J, leaving 15 bases between. The germline V gene encodes CDR1 GTSNPN and CDR2 SVGIG (reference sequence). The CDR3 length is 15 residues. Here the CDR3 DNA reads TGTGCCTGGAGCCCCTGGACGAGGAGCTCCTACGAGCAGTACTTC. It yields the protein CAWSPWTRSSYEQYF.

V usage is TRBV7-9 and J usage is TRBJ2-7; the D is unclear. The CDR3 runs 14 residues. CDR1 and CDR2 (germline): SEHNR, FQNEAQ (reference sequence). The ends were cut back, 6 bases at V and 2 bases at J, with 14 bases in the middle. CDR3 loop: CASSRNQRTYEQYF. The CDR3 nucleotides are TGTGCCAGCAGTCGCAATCAGAGAACCTACGAGCAGTACTTC. The whole variable domain, filled in from reference TRBV7-9 and TRBJ2-7, reads DTGVSQNPRHKITKRGQNVTFRCDPISEHNRLYWYRQTLGQGPEFLTYFQNEAQLEKSRLLSDRFSAERPKGSFSTLEIQRTEQGDSAMYLCASSRNQRTYEQYFGPGTRLTVT.

The rearrangement uses TRBV12-3 or TRBV12-4 and TRBJ2-5, with 9 bases aligning to TRBD2. V dropped 4 bases and J dropped 5; count of bases not matched to a gene: 8. The CDR3 spans 15 residues. The CDR3 nucleotides read TGTGCCAGCAGTTACGAGCGGGGGGTTCCGGAGACCCAGTACTTC. Protein sequence: CASSYERGVPETQYF.

This clonotype was found many times. The gene calls are TRBV5-1 and TRBJ2-7; perhaps TRBD1 as D (6 bases). The CDR3 consists of 12 residues. Germline lookup yields CDR1 SGHRS and CDR2 YFSETQ. V was pared by 5 bases and J by 5 bases, with 11 bases between. This chain's CDR3 is CASRAGDDEQYF. CDR3 DNA: TGCGCCAGCAGGGCAGGGGATGACGAGCAGTACTTC. The variable domain in full, with the rest retrieved from reference TRBV5-1 and TRBJ2-7, is KAGVTQTPRYLIKTRGQQVTLSCSPISGHRSVSWYQQTPGQGLQFLFEYFSETQRNKGNFPGRFSGRQFSNSRSEMNVSTLELGDSALYLCASRAGDDEQYFGPGTRLTVT.

In this sample, this clonotype turned up a few times. The rearrangement uses TRBV7-2 and TRBJ2-7, with D tentatively TRBD2 (5 bases). The CDR3 is 14 residues long. The germline CDR1 and CDR2 sequences are SGHTA and FQGNSA. V was trimmed by 3 bases and J by 6 bases, leaving 15 bases between them. Written as DNA, the CDR3 is TGTGCCAGCAGCTTCGTAGAGGGCTATTCCGAGCAGTACTTC. Residues: CASSFVEGYSEQYF.

This clonotype was counted only a few times. This chain uses TRBV5-1 with TRBJ2-1, with 7 bases matching TRBD1. The CDR3 consists of 15 residues. Unmatched junction bases numbered 4, after V lost 0 bases and J lost 4 bases. Germline CDR1 SGHRS, CDR2 YFSETQ. CDR3 DNA: TGCGCCAGCAGCTTGGAGCCAGGGGGTTACAATGAGCAGTTCTTC. This translates into CASSLEPGGYNEQFF.

V is TRBV7-9 and J is TRBJ1-5; no definite D call. Germline CDR1 reads SEHNR; CDR2 reads FQNEAQ (reference sequence). The CDR3 is made up of 13 amino acids. V lost 4 bases and J lost 5, with 9 bases in between. The CDR3 loop reads CASSYYADQPQHF. The CDR3 coding sequence is TGTGCCAGCAGCTACTATGCCGATCAGCCCCAGCATTTT.